Shown below are 14 T cell receptor beta chains from a single sample sequenced in a study of blood T cells in healthy people across ages. Then a second PCR, running about 6 to 11 cycles, was carried out with a sample-barcoded 5' primer and a J-beta primer mix. One entry per CDR3 protein, called by TCRdb with MiXCR from the 5' RACE reads. The table includes 800,000 to 1,000,000 distinct CDR3 sequences, 40% to 60% detected once. The sequencing input was blood. All receptors derive from a man between 25 and 39 years old in good health.

This chain links TRBV18 with TRBJ2-1; TRBD2 matches at 10 bases. The germline CDR1 and CDR2 sequences are KGHSH and LQKENI. J was trimmed by 4 bases and V by 0 bases; bases with no gene match: 6. CDR3 length: 17 residues. The CDR3 DNA reads as TGTGCCAGCTCACCACCGGGAACTAGCGGGGCTTACAATGAGCAGTTCTTC. As protein: CASSPPGTSGAYNEQFF.

This chain uses TRBV6-1 with TRBJ2-7; the D gene is possibly TRBD1 (6 bases). The J call may be incorrect, as the DNA end agrees better with TRBJ2-5. This CDR3 is built from 14 residues. Germline CDR1 is MNHNS and CDR2 is SASEGT. CDR3 DNA: TGTGCCAGCGGCATACAGGGAGCGCGGGAGACCCAGTACTTC. It specifies CASGIQGARETQYF.

This clonotype was seen just once. The rearrangement uses TRBV10-2 and TRBJ2-3, with 7 bases lining up with TRBD1. Trimming cost V 10 bases and J 0 bases; bases outside gene matches: 16. Germline CDR1 is WSHSY and CDR2 is SAAADI. The CDR3 totals 17 residues. CDR3 amino acids: CATGQAMGRPSTDTQYF. The CDR3, as DNA: TGCGCCACAGGACAGGCGATGGGGCGACCGAGCACAGATACGCAGTATTTT.

The sample holds one count of this clonotype. The gene calls are TRBV7-3 and TRBJ2-7; a weak D match, TRBD2 (6 bases). The CDR3 runs 17 residues. Trimming removed 2 bases from V and 3 bases from J, with 20 bases in between. Germline V CDR1 and CDR2: SGHTA, FQGTGA. The CDR3 reads CASSLGAGRGGHYEQYF. The CDR3 nucleotides are TGTGCCAGCAGCTTAGGGGCGGGCCGGGGAGGCCACTACGAGCAGTACTTC.

The gene calls are TRBV9 and TRBJ2-3; D possibly matches TRBD1 or TRBD2 (5 bases each). Germline CDR1 and CDR2: SGDLS and YYNGEE. V lost 0 bases to trimming and J lost 10 bases, with 12 bases between them. CDR3 length equals 13 residues. CDR3 sequence: CASSVAGQGAQYF. In nucleotides, the CDR3 is TGTGCCAGCAGCGTAGCGGGGCAGGGAGCGCAGTATTTT.

The chain is built from TRBV27 and TRBJ1-4, with D possibly matching TRBD1 (5 bases). Germline loops: CDR1 MNHEY, CDR2 SMNVEV (reference sequence). The CDR3 is made up of 13 amino acids. Trimming took 6 bases from V and 11 from J, leaving 16 bases between them. The chain's CDR3 is CASSYEGRSKLFF. As DNA, the CDR3 is TGTGCCAGCAGCTACGAGGGACGGAGTAAACTGTTTTTT.

The chain combines TRBV20-1 with TRBJ1-1; 7 positions agree with TRBD1. Germline V gives CDR1 DFQATT, CDR2 SNEGSKA (reference sequence). The length of the CDR3 is 12 residues. V was pared by 6 bases and J by 3 bases, with 4 bases of the junction left unmatched. Here the CDR3 DNA reads TGCAGTGCAGATGGGACAGACACTGAAGCTTTCTTT. It translates to CSADGTDTEAFF.

For the CDR3, the DNA is TGTGCCAGCAGCTTAGGCACAGGGGCTAGTCAGCCCCAGCATTTT. Its translation is CASSLGTGASQPQHF. The chain uses TRBV11-1 and TRBJ1-5, with 7 bases matching TRBD1. This CDR3 has 15 amino acids. The V segment lost 1 base and the J segment 6 bases; nucleotides outside the gene matches: 6. In germline, CDR1 is SGHAT, CDR2 FQDESV (reference sequence).

V usage is TRBV6-5 and J usage is TRBJ1-5; tentatively, D is TRBD1 (5 bases). The CDR3 is 15 amino acids. V lost 6 bases and J 0 bases, leaving 12 bases between the germline ends. Germline V lookup: CDR1 MNHEY, CDR2 SVGAGI. This chain's CDR3 is CASSPTVYSNQPQHF. For the CDR3, the DNA is TGTGCCAGCAGCCCGACAGTATATAGCAATCAGCCCCAGCATTTT.

Turning to this clonotype: One end of the junction fails to match germline, which may point to a read error. The genes are TRBV5-1 and TRBJ1-2, with no clear D. This CDR3 is 13 amino acids long. Germline V gene lookup returns CDR1 SGHRS and CDR2 YFSETQ. CDR3 bases: TGCACCAGCAGCTGTGACAATAACTATGGCTACACCTTC. Its translation: CTSSCDNNYGYTF.

The chain's CDR3 is CASTPRDSYNSPLHF. DNA of the CDR3: TGTGCCAGCACTCCAAGGGACAGCTATAATTCACCCCTCCACTTT. The rearrangement links TRBV27 to TRBJ1-6; 7 nucleotides match TRBD1. Germline-derived CDR1 and CDR2 are MNHEY and SMNVEV (reference sequence). The V and J ends lost 7 bases and 3 bases, in that order; junction bases with no gene match: 6. The CDR3 is 15 residues long.

Worth noting for this clonotype: This may come from a read error, since a much larger clone is one base off. This rearrangement joins TRBV7-9 to TRBJ1-5; maybe TRBD1 (5 bases). Between the trimmed V and J ends, which lost 6 bases and 3 bases, there was a span of 12 bases. The germline CDR1 and CDR2 sequences are SEHNR and FQNEAQ (reference sequence). The CDR3 loop spans 14 amino acids. CDR3 region: CASRANRSNQPQHF. The CDR3, as DNA: TGTGCCAGCAGGGCCAACAGGTCCAATCAGCCCCAGCATTTT. Looking up the rest from reference TRBV7-9 and TRBJ1-5 gives the full variable domain: DTGVSQNPRHKITKRGQNVTFRCDPISEHNRLYWYRQTLGQGPEFLTYFQNEAQLEKSRLLSDRFSAERPKGSFSTLEIQRTEQGDSAMYLCASRANRSNQPQHFGDGTRLSIL.

The chain is built from TRBV20-1 and TRBJ2-7; possibly TRBD2 for D (5 bases). Trimming shortened V by 6 bases and J by 0 bases, and 18 bases separated the two germline ends. The CDR3 is made up of 15 amino acids. Germline CDR1 reads DFQATT; CDR2 reads SNEGSKA (reference sequence). In DNA form, the CDR3 reads TGCAGTGCCGTGGGCGGGTCCTTGAGCTCCTACGAGCAGTACTTC. Translation: CSAVGGSLSSYEQYF.

In this sample, this clonotype turned up a few times. The chain carries TRBV6-5 and TRBJ2-4; D perhaps matches TRBD2 (7 bases). Germline V CDR1 and CDR2: MNHEY, SVGAGI. The ends were cut back, 8 bases at V and 1 base at J, with 15 bases in the middle. The CDR3 runs to 15 residues. DNA for the CDR3: TGTGCCAGCTACCCCCGGGGGGCGGCCAAAAACATTCAGTACTTC. It translates to CASYPRGAAKNIQYF.